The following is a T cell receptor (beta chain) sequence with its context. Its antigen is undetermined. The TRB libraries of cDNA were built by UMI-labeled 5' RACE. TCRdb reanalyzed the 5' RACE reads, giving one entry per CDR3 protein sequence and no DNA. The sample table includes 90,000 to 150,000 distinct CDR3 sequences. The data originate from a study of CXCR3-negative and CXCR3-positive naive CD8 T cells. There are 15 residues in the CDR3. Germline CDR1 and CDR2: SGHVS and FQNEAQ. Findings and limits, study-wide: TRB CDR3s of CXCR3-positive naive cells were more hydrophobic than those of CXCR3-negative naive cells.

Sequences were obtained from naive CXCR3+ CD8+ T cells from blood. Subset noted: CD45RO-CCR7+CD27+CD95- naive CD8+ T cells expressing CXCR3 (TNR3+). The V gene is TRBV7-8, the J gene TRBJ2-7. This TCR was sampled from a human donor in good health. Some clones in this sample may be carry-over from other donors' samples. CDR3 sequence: CASSLSSGSYDEQYF.